One sample yielded the 30 T cell receptor beta chains listed below, sequenced in a study of T cell responses to AZD1222 COVID-19 vaccine. The method was immunoSEQ multiplex PCR; TCRdb's version includes in-frame clones alone and lacks a portion of them. The sample contains about 140,000 clones, approximately 90% of which appear only once. Sequenced here: peripheral blood, sampled 28 days after the second AZD1222 dose. Receptors originate from an adult who received the AZD1222 COVID-19 vaccine.

The V call is TRBV7-2, the J call TRBJ2-3; 7 positions match TRBD2. The CDR3 loop spans 15 amino acids. In germline, CDR1 is SGHTA, CDR2 FQGNSA. The junction had 6 bases not matched to a gene; V was cut back by 5 bases and J by 1 base. CDR3 in DNA: TGTGCCAGCAGCCTGGGAGGGACGGGCACAGATACGCAGTATTTT. Translated: CASSLGGTGTDTQYF.

V usage is TRBV9 and J usage is TRBJ1-2; possible D gene TRBD1, 6 bases. Germline CDR1 is SGDLS and CDR2 is YYNGEE. With 8 bases removed from V and 6 bases from J, the gap between germline ends came to 8 bases. This CDR3 comprises 10 residues. The CDR3: CASAGDGYTF. For the CDR3, the DNA is TGTGCCAGTGCAGGGGATGGCTACACCTTC. The complete variable domain, with remaining parts taken from reference TRBV9 and TRBJ1-2, reads DSGVTQTPKHLITATGQRVTLRCSPRSGDLSVYWYQQSLDQGLQFLIQYYNGEERAKGNILERFSAQQFPDLHSELNLSSLELGDSALYFCASAGDGYTFGSGTRLTVV.

The J gene is TRBJ2-7, the V gene TRBV9, with TRBD1 identical over 8 bases. Losses at the gene ends were 3 bases for V and 1 base for J; bases not matched to a gene: 6. This CDR3 is 15 amino acids long. Germline CDR1 SGDLS, CDR2 YYNGEE. CDR3 nucleotides: TGTGCCAGCAGCGAGGGACAGGCTACTTCCTACGAGCAGTACTTC. Its translation is CASSEGQATSYEQYF.

V is TRBV13 and J is TRBJ1-1; D remains unclear. V gave up 1 base and J gave up 8 bases, with 8 bases separating them. Germline values: CDR1 PRHDT, CDR2 FYEKMQ (reference sequence). CDR3 length equals 12 residues. The CDR3 sequence: CASSLETQEAFF. For the CDR3, the DNA is TGTGCCAGCAGCTTAGAAACACAAGAAGCTTTCTTT.

V usage is TRBV24-1 and J usage is TRBJ2-3; 9 bases align to TRBD1. The J segment lost 1 base and the V segment lost 10 bases, leaving 5 bases of the junction unmatched. The CDR3 consists of 14 residues. From germline, CDR1 is KGHDR and CDR2 SFDVKD. The CDR3 DNA sequence: TGTGCCACTAAGACAGGGGGAGGCACAGATACGCAGTATTTT. Protein sequence: CATKTGGGTDTQYF.

V usage is TRBV11-2 and J usage is TRBJ2-5; D not resolved. This CDR3 is 13 amino acids long. V lost 6 bases, J lost 5 bases, and 13 bases lay in between. CDR1 and CDR2 from the germline V gene are SGHAT and FQNNGV. The CDR3 loop is CASSTSPRETQYF. CDR3 nucleotide sequence: TGTGCCAGCAGTACCAGTCCCAGGGAGACCCAGTACTTC.

This chain joins TRBV2 and TRBJ2-5; no clear D. This CDR3 has 13 residues. Per the germline V gene, CDR1 is SNHLY and CDR2 is FYNNEI. V was clipped by 11 bases and J by 2 bases, with 15 bases between them. The CDR3 DNA follows: TGTGCCGACATAGGCAGCGATCAAGAGACCCAGTACTTC. It is translated as CADIGSDQETQYF.

The J gene is TRBJ2-3, the V gene TRBV7-3, with D possibly matching TRBD2 (6 bases). CDR1 is SGHTA, CDR2 FQGTGA, per germline. V lost 2 bases and J lost 4, with 13 bases in between. The CDR3 sequence is 15 residues long. This CDR3 reads CASSLSRGAADTQYF. DNA of the CDR3: TGTGCCAGCAGCTTATCGCGGGGCGCGGCAGATACGCAGTATTTT.

The genes are TRBV28 and TRBJ2-7; D not certain. Between the trimmed V and J ends, which lost 5 bases and 7 bases, there was a span of 12 bases. The CDR3 is 12 amino acids. Germline assignment: CDR1 MDHEN and CDR2 SYDVKM. CDR3 nucleotide sequence: TGTGCCAGCAGTCCTGATGCGTGGGAGCAGTACTTC. Protein product: CASSPDAWEQYF.

The J gene is TRBJ2-1, the V gene TRBV19; weak D call: TRBD2 (5 bases). Per germline, CDR1 LNHDA and CDR2 SQIVND (reference sequence). The CDR3 length is 15 residues. V was cut by 2 bases and J by 4 bases, with 12 bases left in between. The CDR3 DNA reads TGTGCCAGTAGTATAAATAGCGACCGATACAATGAGCAGTTCTTC. Its translation: CASSINSDRYNEQFF. Variable domain in full (rest from reference TRBV19 and TRBJ2-1): DGGITQSPKYLFRKEGQNVTLSCEQNLNHDAMYWYRQDPGQGLRLIYYSQIVNDFQKGDIAEGYSVSREKKESFPLTVTSAQKNPTAFYLCASSINSDRYNEQFFGPGTRLTVL.

Written as DNA, the CDR3 is TGTGCCAGCAGTGATTACGAGCAGTACTTC. Translating it yields CASSDYEQYF. The rearrangement joins TRBV21-1 to TRBJ2-7. TRBV21-1 is a recognized pseudogene. The CDR3 sequence is 10 residues long.

The chain joins TRBV29-1 to TRBJ1-6, with 8 nucleotides matching TRBD1. Germline CDR1 and CDR2: SQVTM and ANQGSEA. The CDR3 is made up of 15 amino acids. The V segment lost 6 bases and the J segment 7 bases; nucleotides outside the gene matches: 11. Here the CDR3 DNA reads TGCAGCGTCCAAGTGAATCGGGACAGGAATTCACCCCTCCACTTT. Translation: CSVQVNRDRNSPLHF.

The chain links TRBV7-9 to TRBJ1-6; no definite D call. Germline V gives CDR1 SEHNR, CDR2 FQNEAQ (reference sequence). CDR3 size: 15 residues. V lost 6 bases, J lost 7 bases, and 16 bases lay in between. CDR3 sequence reads: CASSLDRLKNSPLHF. DNA for the CDR3: TGTGCCAGCAGTCTTGACCGACTAAAGAATTCACCCCTCCACTTT.

The chain links TRBV7-9 to TRBJ1-1; D is uncertain. CDR1 is SEHNR, CDR2 FQNEAQ, per germline (reference sequence). The CDR3 has 12 residues. V lost 5 bases to trimming and J lost 1 base, with 5 bases between them. In DNA form, the CDR3 reads TGTGCCAGCAGCCCCCGGAACACTGAAGCTTTCTTT. Translated, it gives CASSPRNTEAFF.

In this sample, this clone turned up once. The J gene is TRBJ1-3, the V gene TRBV7-3; 9 bases are a match to TRBD1. J gave up 3 bases and V 4 bases, and 7 bases lay outside the gene matches. This CDR3 is 16 amino acids long. CDR1 and CDR2 (germline): SGHTA, FQGTGA. CDR3 loop: CASSSGTGWLGNTIYF. The CDR3 nucleotides are TGTGCCAGCAGCTCCGGGACAGGGTGGCTTGGAAACACCATATATTTT.

The chain has TRBV14 and TRBJ1-2; possibly TRBD1 for D (6 bases). CDR1 and CDR2 from the germline V gene are SGHDN and FVKESK. This CDR3 contains 16 residues. V lost 1 base to trimming and J lost 1 base, with 13 bases between them. The CDR3 loop reads CASSQGPRGGNYGYTF. CDR3 nucleotide sequence: TGTGCCAGCAGCCAAGGCCCCAGGGGCGGTAACTATGGCTACACCTTC. Filled out from reference TRBV14 and TRBJ1-2, the complete variable domain reads EAGVTQFPSHSVIEKGQTVTLRCDPISGHDNLYWYRRVMGKEIKFLLHFVKESKQDESGMPNNRFLAERTGGTYSTLKVQPAELEDSGVYFCASSQGPRGGNYGYTFGSGTRLTVV.

CDR3 region: CASSVRTGFEQYF. In DNA form, the CDR3 reads TGTGCCAGCAGTGTGAGGACAGGGTTTGAGCAGTACTTC. V and J are TRBV27 and TRBJ2-7; 8 bases are shared with TRBD1. The germline gives CDR1 MNHEY, CDR2 SMNVEV (reference sequence). V was pared by 5 bases and J by 7 bases, with 7 bases of the junction left unmatched. The CDR3 totals 13 residues.

The genes are TRBV6-5 and TRBJ2-1; 12 bases are shared with TRBD2. The CDR3 is 15 amino acids. The V segment lost 2 bases and the J segment 15 bases; nucleotides outside the gene matches: 11. Germline loops: CDR1 MNHEY, CDR2 SVGAGI. The CDR3, as DNA: TGTGCCAGCAGTTACCCCCTAGCGGGAGGGCCACTGGGGTTCTTC. Translated, it gives CASSYPLAGGPLGFF.

The gene calls are TRBV15 and TRBJ2-7, with 9 bases that match TRBD1. Germline V gene lookup returns CDR1 LNHNV and CDR2 YYDKDF (reference sequence). V was clipped by 4 bases and J by 5 bases; unmatched bases: 12. The CDR3 has 16 residues. This CDR3 is CATSNDLGQGFHEQYF. The CDR3, as DNA: TGTGCCACCAGCAATGATTTAGGACAGGGGTTCCACGAGCAGTACTTC.

The rearrangement links TRBV11-2 to TRBJ1-1, with D possibly being TRBD1 (5 bases). Germline V gene data show CDR1 as SGHAT and CDR2 as FQNNGV. The V end was cut by 5 bases, the J end by 6 bases, with 25 bases between. The length of the CDR3 is 17 residues. The DNA for the CDR3 is TGTGCCAGCAGCGCAACCAGGGTTCTTCTGACCACTTCTGAAGCTTTCTTT. Translated, it gives CASSATRVLLTTSEAFF.

Here the CDR3 DNA reads TGTGCCAGTAGTATAGATTCCCACGGCGGGGTCGAGCAGTTCTTC. Its translation: CASSIDSHGGVEQFF. V and J are TRBV19 and TRBJ2-1, with a tentative D call TRBD2 (6 bases). Germline CDR1 and CDR2: LNHDA and SQIVND (reference sequence). The CDR3 totals 15 residues. V gave up 0 bases and J gave up 10 bases, with 16 bases separating them.

V gene TRBV18 combines with J gene TRBJ1-5; weak D call: TRBD1 (6 bases). With 3 bases removed from V and 2 bases from J, the gap between germline ends came to 14 bases. CDR1 is KGHSH and CDR2 is LQKENI in the germline V gene. The CDR3 loop spans 16 amino acids. CDR3 protein: CASSPSGGAGNQPQHF. The DNA of the CDR3 is TGTGCCAGCTCACCCTCTGGGGGGGCAGGCAATCAGCCCCAGCATTTT.

The CDR3 sequence: CASSVASTGGNTIYF. The DNA for the CDR3 is TGTGCCAGCAGCGTAGCGTCTACCGGTGGAAACACCATATATTTT. The chain joins TRBV9 to TRBJ1-3; D not resolved. Trimming left V 0 bases short and J 3 bases short, with 10 bases between. Germline assignment: CDR1 SGDLS and CDR2 YYNGEE. There are 15 residues in the CDR3.

This chain connects TRBV2 to TRBJ1-2, with D hard to call. CDR1 is SNHLY and CDR2 is FYNNEI in the germline V gene. Trimming cost V 7 bases and J 10 bases, with 10 bases left between them. CDR3 length: 10 amino acids. CDR3 sequence (DNA): TGTGCCAGCACCGTGACTCACTACACCTTC. Translating gives CASTVTHYTF.

This rearrangement joins TRBV4-1 to TRBJ1-6; 12 nucleotides agree with TRBD1. Losses at the gene ends were 0 bases for V and 7 bases for J; bases not matched to a gene: 7. From germline, CDR1 is MGHRA and CDR2 YSYEKL. CDR3 length equals 18 residues. The CDR3 DNA reads as TGCGCCAGCAGCCAAGAAAGGGGACAGGGGGCGCGCAATTCACCCCTCCACTTT. Translating it yields CASSQERGQGARNSPLHF.

This chain links TRBV19 with TRBJ1-3; tentatively, D is TRBD1 (5 bases). This CDR3 has 14 residues. Trimming left V 3 bases short and J 4 bases short, with 10 bases between. In germline, CDR1 is LNHDA, CDR2 SQIVND (reference sequence). In nucleotides, the CDR3 is TGTGCCAGTAGTATCTCAGGGACCGGAAACACCATATATTTT. Protein: CASSISGTGNTIYF.

The chain recombines TRBV18 with TRBJ1-5; TRBD1 matches at 10 bases. This CDR3 is 19 amino acids long. Per germline, CDR1 KGHSH and CDR2 LQKENI. The J segment lost 2 bases and the V segment lost 3 bases, leaving 13 bases of the junction unmatched. The CDR3 nucleotides read TGTGCCAGCTCACCCTCTGACAGGGGGCTCGGCTATGGCAATCAGCCCCAGCATTTT. This sequence encodes CASSPSDRGLGYGNQPQHF. The entire variable domain, with the rest obtained from reference TRBV18 and TRBJ1-5, is as follows: NAGVMQNPRHLVRRRGQEARLRCSPMKGHSHVYWYRQLPEEGLKFMVYLQKENIIDESGMPKERFSAEFPKEGPSILRIQQVVRGDSAAYFCASSPSDRGLGYGNQPQHFGDGTRLSIL.

The CDR3 region has the DNA TGCGCCAGCAGTAGGGCTAGCGTTCCCTACGAGCAGTACTTC. The encoded protein is CASSRASVPYEQYF. This rearrangement joins TRBV5-1 to TRBJ2-7; D might be TRBD2 (6 bases). The germline V gene encodes CDR1 SGHRS and CDR2 YFSETQ. Deletions cut 5 bases from V and 2 bases from J, with 14 bases between. CDR3 length: 14 amino acids.

The chain links TRBV2 to TRBJ1-2, with no clear D. This CDR3 comprises 15 residues. Germline CDR1 SNHLY, CDR2 FYNNEI. V lost 3 bases, J lost 0 bases, and 11 bases lay in between. As DNA, the CDR3 is TGTGCCAGCAGTGAGCCCCGGCTCCCTAACTATGGCTACACCTTC. Translating gives CASSEPRLPNYGYTF.

J is TRBJ2-5 and V is TRBV25-1; no reliable D call. Germline-derived CDR1 and CDR2 are MGHDK and SYGVNS. V lost 5 bases and J lost 1, with 11 bases in between. This CDR3 is built from 14 residues. CDR3 amino acids: CASSPVRVQETQYF. The CDR3 bases are TGTGCCAGCAGTCCGGTAAGGGTCCAAGAGACCCAGTACTTC.